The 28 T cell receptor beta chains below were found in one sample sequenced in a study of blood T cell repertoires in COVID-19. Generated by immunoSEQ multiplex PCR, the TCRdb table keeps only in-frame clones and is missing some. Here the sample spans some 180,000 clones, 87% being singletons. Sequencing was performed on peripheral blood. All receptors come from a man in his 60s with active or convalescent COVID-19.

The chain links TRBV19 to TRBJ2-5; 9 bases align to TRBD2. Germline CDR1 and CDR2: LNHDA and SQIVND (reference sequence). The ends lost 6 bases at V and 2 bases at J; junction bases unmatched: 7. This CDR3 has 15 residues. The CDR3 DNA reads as TGTGCCAGTAGGCGAAGCGGGGGGCTACAAGAGACCCAGTACTTC. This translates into CASRRSGGLQETQYF.

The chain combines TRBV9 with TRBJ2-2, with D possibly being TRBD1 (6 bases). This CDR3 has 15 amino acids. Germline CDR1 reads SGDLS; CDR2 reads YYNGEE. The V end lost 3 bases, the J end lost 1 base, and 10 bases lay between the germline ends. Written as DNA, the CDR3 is TGTGCCAGCAGCGCCGGGACAAGGAACACCGGGGAGCTGTTTTTT. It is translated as CASSAGTRNTGELFF. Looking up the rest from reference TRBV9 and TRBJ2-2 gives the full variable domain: DSGVTQTPKHLITATGQRVTLRCSPRSGDLSVYWYQQSLDQGLQFLIQYYNGEERAKGNILERFSAQQFPDLHSELNLSSLELGDSALYFCASSAGTRNTGELFFGEGSRLTVL.

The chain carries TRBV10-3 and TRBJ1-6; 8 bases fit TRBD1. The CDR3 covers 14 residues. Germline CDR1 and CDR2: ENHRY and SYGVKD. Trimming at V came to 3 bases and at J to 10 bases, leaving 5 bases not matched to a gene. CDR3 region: CAISDTGGRSPLHF. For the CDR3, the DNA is TGTGCCATCAGTGATACAGGGGGTCGATCACCCCTCCACTTT.

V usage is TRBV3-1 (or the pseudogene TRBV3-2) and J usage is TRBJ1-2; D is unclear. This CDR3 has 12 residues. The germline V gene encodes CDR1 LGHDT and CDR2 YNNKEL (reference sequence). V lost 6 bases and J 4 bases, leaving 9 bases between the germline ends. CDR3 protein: CASRQSAYGYTF. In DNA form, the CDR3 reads TGTGCCAGCAGGCAGAGCGCCTATGGCTACACCTTC.

CDR3 DNA sequence: TGTGCCAGCAGCCGGGACAGGAACACAGATACGCAGTATTTT. Its translation is CASSRDRNTDTQYF. The chain uses TRBV6-6 and TRBJ2-3, with 8 positions matching TRBD1. CDR3 length: 14 residues. The germline CDR1 and CDR2 sequences are MNHNY and SVGAGI (reference sequence). With 6 bases clipped from V and 2 bases from J, the junction kept 4 bases outside the gene matches.

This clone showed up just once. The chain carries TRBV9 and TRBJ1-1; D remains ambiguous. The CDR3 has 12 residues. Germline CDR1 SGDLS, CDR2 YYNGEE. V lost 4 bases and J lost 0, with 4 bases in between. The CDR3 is CASSSMNTEAFF. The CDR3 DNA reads TGTGCCAGCAGCTCCATGAACACTGAAGCTTTCTTT.

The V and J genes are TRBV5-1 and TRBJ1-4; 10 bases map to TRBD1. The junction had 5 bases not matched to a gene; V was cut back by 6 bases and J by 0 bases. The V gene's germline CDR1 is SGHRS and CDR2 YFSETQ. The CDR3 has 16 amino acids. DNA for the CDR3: TGCGCCAGCAAGAAAGGGACAGGGGCAACTAATGAAAAACTGTTTTTT. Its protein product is CASKKGTGATNEKLFF.

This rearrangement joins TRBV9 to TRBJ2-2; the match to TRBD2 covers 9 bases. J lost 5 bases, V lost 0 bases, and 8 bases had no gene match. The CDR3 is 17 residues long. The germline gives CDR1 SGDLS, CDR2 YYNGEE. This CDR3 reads CASSVATSGGITGELFF. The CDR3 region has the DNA TGTGCCAGCAGCGTAGCTACAAGCGGGGGGATAACCGGGGAGCTGTTTTTT.

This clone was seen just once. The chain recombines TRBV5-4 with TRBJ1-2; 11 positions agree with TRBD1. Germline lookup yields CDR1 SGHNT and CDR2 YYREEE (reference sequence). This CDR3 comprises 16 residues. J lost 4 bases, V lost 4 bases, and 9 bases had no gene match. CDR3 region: CASSPPGQGATYGYTF. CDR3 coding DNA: TGTGCCAGCAGCCCCCCAGGACAGGGGGCTACCTATGGCTACACCTTC.

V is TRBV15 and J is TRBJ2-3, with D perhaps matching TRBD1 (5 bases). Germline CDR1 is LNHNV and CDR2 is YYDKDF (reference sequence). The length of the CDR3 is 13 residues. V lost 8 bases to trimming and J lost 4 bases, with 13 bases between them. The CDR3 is CATYRQGADTQYF. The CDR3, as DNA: TGTGCCACCTATCGGCAGGGTGCAGATACGCAGTATTTT.

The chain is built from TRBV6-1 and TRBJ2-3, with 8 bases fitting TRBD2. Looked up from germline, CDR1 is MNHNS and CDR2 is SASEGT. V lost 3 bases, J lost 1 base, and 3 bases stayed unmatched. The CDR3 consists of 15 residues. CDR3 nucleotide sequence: TGTGCCAGCAGTGACGGGGGGGCCGGCACAGATACGCAGTATTTT. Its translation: CASSDGGAGTDTQYF.

The chain's CDR3 is CASSLWLAGHQSTDTQYF. CDR3 DNA: TGCGCCAGCAGCTTGTGGCTAGCGGGGCACCAATCCACAGATACGCAGTATTTT. The chain employs TRBV5-1 and TRBJ2-3; 9 bases fit TRBD2. Losses at the gene ends were 1 base for V and 2 bases for J; bases not matched to a gene: 11. The CDR3 is made up of 18 amino acids. The germline gives CDR1 SGHRS, CDR2 YFSETQ.

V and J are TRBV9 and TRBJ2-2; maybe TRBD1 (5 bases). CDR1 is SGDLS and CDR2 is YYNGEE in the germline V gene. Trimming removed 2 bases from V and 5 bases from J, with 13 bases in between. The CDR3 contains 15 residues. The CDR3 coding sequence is TGTGCCAGCAGCGTCGTAGGGGCGCAGACCGGGGAGCTGTTTTTT. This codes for CASSVVGAQTGELFF.

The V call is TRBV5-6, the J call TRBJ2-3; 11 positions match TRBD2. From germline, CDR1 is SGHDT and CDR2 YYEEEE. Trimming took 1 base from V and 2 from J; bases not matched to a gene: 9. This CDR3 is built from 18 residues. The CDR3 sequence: CASSLFSSGGYNTDTQYF. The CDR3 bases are TGTGCCAGCAGCTTGTTTTCTAGCGGGGGGTACAACACAGATACGCAGTATTTT.

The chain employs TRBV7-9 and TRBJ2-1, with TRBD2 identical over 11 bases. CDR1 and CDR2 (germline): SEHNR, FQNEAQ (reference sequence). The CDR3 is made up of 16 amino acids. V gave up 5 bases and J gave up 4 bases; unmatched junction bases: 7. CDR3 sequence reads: CASSPTSGGSYNEQFF. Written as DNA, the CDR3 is TGTGCCAGCAGCCCTACTAGCGGGGGATCATACAATGAGCAGTTCTTC.

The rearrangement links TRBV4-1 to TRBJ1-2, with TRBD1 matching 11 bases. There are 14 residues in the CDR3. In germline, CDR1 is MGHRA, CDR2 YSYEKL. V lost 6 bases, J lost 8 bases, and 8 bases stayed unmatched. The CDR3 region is CASRYPGQGGGYTF. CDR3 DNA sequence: TGCGCCAGCAGGTACCCGGGACAGGGGGGCGGCTACACCTTC.

CDR3 amino acids: CASSTHRDRGGGSNQPQHF. The CDR3, as DNA: TGTGCCAGCAGCACGCACCGGGACAGGGGTGGGGGTAGCAATCAGCCCCAGCATTTT. The chain has TRBV7-9 and TRBJ1-5; 10 bases fit TRBD1. V dropped 5 bases and J dropped 0; count of bases not matched to a gene: 13. Per germline, CDR1 SEHNR and CDR2 FQNEAQ (reference sequence). CDR3 length equals 19 residues.

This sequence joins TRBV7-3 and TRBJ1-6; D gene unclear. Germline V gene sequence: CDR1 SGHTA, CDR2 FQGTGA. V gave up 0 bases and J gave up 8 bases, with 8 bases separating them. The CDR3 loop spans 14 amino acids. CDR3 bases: TGTGCCAGCAGCTTAACCGGGAGGGATTCACCCCTCCACTTT. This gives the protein CASSLTGRDSPLHF.

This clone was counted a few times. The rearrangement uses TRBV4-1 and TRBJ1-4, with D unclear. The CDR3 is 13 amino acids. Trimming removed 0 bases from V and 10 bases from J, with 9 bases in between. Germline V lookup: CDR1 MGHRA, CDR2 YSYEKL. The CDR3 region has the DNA TGCGCCAGCAGCCAAGAGGCTGAGGGAAAACTGTTTTTT. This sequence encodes CASSQEAEGKLFF.

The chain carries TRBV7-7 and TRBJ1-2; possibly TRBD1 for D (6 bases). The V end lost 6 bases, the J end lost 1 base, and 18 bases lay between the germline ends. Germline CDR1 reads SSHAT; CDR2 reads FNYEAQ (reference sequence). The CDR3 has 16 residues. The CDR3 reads CASRRDTGTLNYGYTF. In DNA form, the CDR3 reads TGTGCCAGCAGAAGAGATACCGGGACACTTAACTATGGCTACACCTTC.

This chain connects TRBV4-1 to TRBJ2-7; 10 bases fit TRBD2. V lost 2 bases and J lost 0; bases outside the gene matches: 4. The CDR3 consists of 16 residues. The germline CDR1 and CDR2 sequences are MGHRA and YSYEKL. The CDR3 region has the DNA TGCGCCAGCAGCCAACCGTTAGCGGGGGGCTCCTACGAGCAGTACTTC. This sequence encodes CASSQPLAGGSYEQYF.

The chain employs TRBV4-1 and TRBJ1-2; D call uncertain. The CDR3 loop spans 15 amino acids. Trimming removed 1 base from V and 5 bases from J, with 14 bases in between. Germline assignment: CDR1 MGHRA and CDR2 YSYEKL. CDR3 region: CASSQVNMYGYGYTF. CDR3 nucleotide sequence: TGCGCCAGCAGCCAAGTGAACATGTACGGGTATGGCTACACCTTC.

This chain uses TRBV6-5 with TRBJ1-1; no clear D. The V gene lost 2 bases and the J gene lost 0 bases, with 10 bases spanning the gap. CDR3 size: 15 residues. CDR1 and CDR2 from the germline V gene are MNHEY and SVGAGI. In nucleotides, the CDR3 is TGTGCCAGCAGTTACGCCCACACCCTGAACACTGAAGCTTTCTTT. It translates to CASSYAHTLNTEAFF.

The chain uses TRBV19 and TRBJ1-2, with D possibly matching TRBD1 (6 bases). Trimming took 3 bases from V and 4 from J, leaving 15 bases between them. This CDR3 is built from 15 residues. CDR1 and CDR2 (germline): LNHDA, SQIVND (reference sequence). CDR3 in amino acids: CASSIVPGHPYGYTF. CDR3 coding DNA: TGTGCCAGTAGTATTGTCCCGGGACACCCCTATGGCTACACCTTC.

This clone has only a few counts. As DNA, the CDR3 is TGTGCCAGTAGCCTAGCTGCCACCTACGAGCAGTACTTC. Its translation: CASSLAATYEQYF. The genes are TRBV19 and TRBJ2-7; TRBD2 is a possible D gene (5 bases). The length of the CDR3 is 13 residues. V was shortened by 6 bases and J by 2 bases, with 11 bases between the two germline ends. Germline-derived CDR1 and CDR2 are LNHDA and SQIVND (reference sequence).

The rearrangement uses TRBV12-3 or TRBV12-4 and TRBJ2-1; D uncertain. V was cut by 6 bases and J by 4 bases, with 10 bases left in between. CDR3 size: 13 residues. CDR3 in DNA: TGTGCCAGCAGCTTTACCGCGTACAATGAGCAGTTCTTC. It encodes CASSFTAYNEQFF.

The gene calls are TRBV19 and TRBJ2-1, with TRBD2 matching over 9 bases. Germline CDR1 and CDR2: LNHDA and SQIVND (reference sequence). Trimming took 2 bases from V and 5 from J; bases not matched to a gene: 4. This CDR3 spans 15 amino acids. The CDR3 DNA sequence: TGTGCCAGTAGTATAATAGCGGGGGCCCACAATGAGCAGTTCTTC. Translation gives CASSIIAGAHNEQFF.

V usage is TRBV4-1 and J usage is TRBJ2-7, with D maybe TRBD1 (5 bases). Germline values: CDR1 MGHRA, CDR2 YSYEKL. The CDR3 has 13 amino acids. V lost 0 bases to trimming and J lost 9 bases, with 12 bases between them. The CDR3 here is CASSQDPRAVQYF. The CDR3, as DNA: TGCGCCAGCAGCCAAGATCCCAGGGCGGTGCAGTACTTC.